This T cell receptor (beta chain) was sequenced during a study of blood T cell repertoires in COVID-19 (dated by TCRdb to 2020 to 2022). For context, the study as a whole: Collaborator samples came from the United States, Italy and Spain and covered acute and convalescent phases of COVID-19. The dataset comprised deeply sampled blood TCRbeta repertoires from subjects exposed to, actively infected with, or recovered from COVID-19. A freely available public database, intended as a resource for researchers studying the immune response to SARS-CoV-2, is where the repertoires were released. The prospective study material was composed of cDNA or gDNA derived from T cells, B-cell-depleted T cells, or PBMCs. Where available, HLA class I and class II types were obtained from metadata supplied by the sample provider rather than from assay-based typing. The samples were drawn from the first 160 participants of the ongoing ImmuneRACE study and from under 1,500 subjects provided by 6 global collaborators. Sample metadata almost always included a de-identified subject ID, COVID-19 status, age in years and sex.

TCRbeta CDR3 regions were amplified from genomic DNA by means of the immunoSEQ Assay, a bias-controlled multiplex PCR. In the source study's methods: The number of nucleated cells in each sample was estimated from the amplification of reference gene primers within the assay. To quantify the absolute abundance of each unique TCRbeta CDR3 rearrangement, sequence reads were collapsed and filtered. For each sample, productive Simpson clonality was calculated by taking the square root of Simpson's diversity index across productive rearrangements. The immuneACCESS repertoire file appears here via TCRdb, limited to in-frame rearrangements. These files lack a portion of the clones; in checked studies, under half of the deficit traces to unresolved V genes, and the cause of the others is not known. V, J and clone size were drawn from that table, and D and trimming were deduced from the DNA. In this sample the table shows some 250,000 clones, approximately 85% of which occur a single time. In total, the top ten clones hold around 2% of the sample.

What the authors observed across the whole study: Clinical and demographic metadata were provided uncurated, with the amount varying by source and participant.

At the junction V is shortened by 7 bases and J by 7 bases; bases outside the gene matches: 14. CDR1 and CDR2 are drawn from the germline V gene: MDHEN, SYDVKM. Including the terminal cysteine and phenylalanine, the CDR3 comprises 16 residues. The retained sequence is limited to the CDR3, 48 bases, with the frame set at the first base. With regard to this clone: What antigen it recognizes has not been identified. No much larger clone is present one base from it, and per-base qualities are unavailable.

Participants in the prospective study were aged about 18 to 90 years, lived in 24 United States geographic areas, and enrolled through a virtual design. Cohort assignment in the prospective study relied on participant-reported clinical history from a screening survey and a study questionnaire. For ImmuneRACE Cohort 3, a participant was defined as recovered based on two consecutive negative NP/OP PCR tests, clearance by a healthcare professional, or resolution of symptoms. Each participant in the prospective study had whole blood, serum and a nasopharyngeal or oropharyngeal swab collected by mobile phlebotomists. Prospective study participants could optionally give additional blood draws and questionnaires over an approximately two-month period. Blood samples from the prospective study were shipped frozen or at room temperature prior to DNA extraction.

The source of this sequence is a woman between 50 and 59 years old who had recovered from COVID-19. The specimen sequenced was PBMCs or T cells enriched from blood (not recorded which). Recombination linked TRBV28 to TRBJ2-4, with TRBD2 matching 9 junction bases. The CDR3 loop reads CASTPTPLAGGNIQYF. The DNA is TGTGCCAGCACCCCTACCCCACTAGCGGGCGGGAACATTCAGTACTTC.